This T cell receptor (beta chain) was found in a study of beta chain features in type 1 diabetes. This clone has a handful of counts. Its target is unknown. The CDR3 runs 13 residues. Per the germline V gene, CDR1 is SQVTM and CDR2 is ANQGSEA. V was pared by 4 bases and J by 3 bases, with 10 bases between. Study results and limitations: Shorter TCRB CDR3s, moderately but significantly so, were found in Type 1 diabetes patients in all four CD4+ subsets.

Sequencing targeted expressed TCRB transcripts, as all isolated RNA had been reverse transcribed. Repertoires were generated with immunoSEQ multiplex PCR, while TCRdb's copy carries only in-frame clones and drops some. The sample comprises approximately 270,000 clones, around an eighth of which are singletons, and around 0.016% rests with the top ten. The chain recombines TRBV29-1 with TRBJ2-4; D is unresolved. The source is a man aged 30-40 years with type 1 diabetes. The sequenced sample consisted of naive CD4+ T cells from blood. CDR3 sequence (DNA): TGCAGCGTTGTGTTCAGGAACAAAAACATTCAGTACTTC. This encodes CSVVFRNKNIQYF.